A selection of T cell receptor beta chains follows, all from one sample in a study of T cell repertoires in cytomegalovirus infection. From the reads, TCRdb called clonotypes with MiXCR, one entry per CDR3 protein. The data show fewer than 700,000 distinct CDR3 sequences, 24% seen once. The sequenced sample consisted of CD8+ T cells from PBMCs. Receptors were obtained from a human donor in good health (CMV status not recorded). Some clones in this sample may be carry-over from other donors' samples. The CDR3 runs from the conserved cysteine through the conserved F or W. The order of the fields is clone size, J gene, D gene, V gene, CDR3 protein. A D gene is named only where the DNA matches it firmly. Clone size is not always given. Where it is, it says once, few, many or a class for expanded clones.

-	TRBJ1-2	-	TRBV28	CASNKEAGYTF
-	TRBJ2-3	TRBD1	TRBV20-1	CSAEWMGTDRRTDTQYF
few	TRBJ2-1	TRBD2	TRBV7-9	CASSPPSSGNEQFF
-	TRBJ1-2	TRBD1	TRBV20-1	CSARDRGYNYGYTF
once	TRBJ1-6	TRBD1	TRBV20-1	CSAQEGTGYSYNSPLHF
-	TRBJ2-5	-	TRBV19	CASSPRQEGGQETQYF
many	TRBJ1-6	-	TRBV7-9	CASSAVGRNSPLHF
many	TRBJ1-2	TRBD1	TRBV6-5	CASSTGTGNNYGYTF
few	TRBJ2-6	-	TRBV7-9	CASSPVASGANVLTF
few	TRBJ2-1	TRBD2	TRBV7-9	CASSLPAGGATYNEQFF
-	TRBJ1-2	-	TRBV6-5	CASSILQQQGQENTF
few	TRBJ1-5	-	TRBV12-3/TRBV12-4	CASSGGRNNQPQHF
-	TRBJ2-6	-	TRBV7-6	CASRGYGANVLTF
-	TRBJ2-3	TRBD1	TRBV10-3	CAISLTGGVADTQYF
-	TRBJ2-3	-	TRBV2	CASIGRLTRYF
few	TRBJ1-2	-	TRBV28	CASSKGRVAYGYTF
few	TRBJ1-5	TRBD1	TRBV4-1	CASSQIQGYRNQPQHF
many	TRBJ2-5	-	TRBV7-2	CASSLVGKLPDF
few	TRBJ2-1	TRBD2	TRBV7-2	CASSSRALAGGDEQFF
many	TRBJ1-4	-	TRBV7-2	CASSLFGNEKLFF
-	TRBJ2-5	-	TRBV10-3	CAKIGEVREGETQYF
-	TRBJ2-3	-	TRBV19	CASSSRLGSGTDTQYF
-	TRBJ2-7	TRBD1	TRBV19	CASRPRTGRRHEQYF
many	TRBJ2-6	-	TRBV6-6	CASSFYGLVGANVLTF
few	TRBJ2-1	-	TRBV2	CASRGWTREQFF
few	TRBJ1-1	-	TRBV7-9	CASSSPSGRAEAFF
-	TRBJ2-3	TRBD2	TRBV28	CASSYLAELTDTQYF
many	TRBJ2-1	TRBD2	TRBV7-2	CASSFSGGTWDEQFF
many	TRBJ1-1	-	TRBV19	CASSIKGPTEAFF
few	TRBJ2-1	-	TRBV5-5	CASSSYRNGNEQFF
many	TRBJ2-2	-	TRBV7-8	CASSLVRGRRRGTGELFF
-	TRBJ2-1	TRBD1	TRBV7-4	CASSLEAGGQFF
many	TRBJ2-1	TRBD2	TRBV7-8	CASSSRTSGGANEQFF
many	TRBJ2-1	TRBD2	TRBV7-2	CASSLLAGDTYNEQFF
-	TRBJ2-1	-	TRBV2	CASWETSSSGEQFF
-	TRBJ1-3	-	TRBV5-5	CASSLSGNSGNTIYF
-	TRBJ2-1	TRBD2	TRBV6-5	CASSLGLAGDEYNEQFF
few	TRBJ1-5	TRBD1	TRBV19	CATRMDRDYF
-	TRBJ1-2	TRBD1	TRBV11-2	CASSLDRDFYYGYTF
many	TRBJ1-5	-	TRBV6-2/TRBV6-3	CASTTDTNNQPQHF
-	TRBJ1-2	-	TRBV10-3	CAISEYSGGYTF
-	TRBJ2-1	-	TRBV12-3/TRBV12-4	CASKGPWGAYEQFF
many	TRBJ1-1	-	TRBV7-6	CASSLGVGDTEAFF
-	TRBJ1-2	-	TRBV7-9	CASSFGHRSYGYTF
-	TRBJ2-3	-	TRBV7-9	CASSPGHGDTQYF
-	TRBJ2-2	TRBD1	TRBV27	CASSTGMTGELFF
-	TRBJ2-4	TRBD1	TRBV4-2	CASSQARQGATKNIQYF
-	TRBJ2-1	-	TRBV29-1	CSVLPIVPYNEQFF
few	TRBJ1-3	-	TRBV6-1	CASSSGAGSGNTIYF
-	TRBJ2-2	-	TRBV18	CASSPSIAGELFF
many	TRBJ2-3	-	TRBV7-8	CASSSPAGTSTDTQYF
-	TRBJ2-1	TRBD2	TRBV24-1	CATGILAGEYNEQFF
many	TRBJ1-2	-	TRBV7-9	CASSSDHYGYTF
few	TRBJ2-5	-	TRBV7-9	CASSLSELETQYF
few	TRBJ2-1	-	TRBV4-1	CASSQDIGSYNEQFF
many	TRBJ1-1	-	TRBV7-2	CASSPTTGVTEAFF
-	TRBJ2-7	-	TRBV20-1	CSARTAESSYEQYF
many	TRBJ1-4	TRBD1	TRBV7-2	CASSLRPGQSNEKLFF
-	TRBJ2-7	-	TRBV7-9	CASSLESSRYYEQYF
few	TRBJ2-7	TRBD1	TRBV14	CASSHWDSSSYEQYF